This entry lists 10 T cell receptor beta chains sequenced from one sample in a study of cytomegalovirus exposure and HLA in healthy donors. The assay was immunoSEQ multiplex PCR, and TCRdb's table has in-frame clones only and misses some. The sample carries approximately 72,000 clones, roughly 94% recorded once. Sequencing was performed on PBMCs. The receptors originated from a young woman in good health and CMV-seronegative.

The chain has TRBV28 and TRBJ1-1; 8 nucleotides match TRBD1. This CDR3 is built from 12 residues. V shed 8 bases, J shed 5 bases, and the junction held 4 bases outside the gene matches. The germline V gene has CDR1 MDHEN and CDR2 SYDVKM. The CDR3: CASRTGPTEAFF. The CDR3 region has the DNA TGTGCCAGCCGGACAGGGCCAACTGAAGCTTTCTTT.

This chain joins TRBV6-5 and TRBJ2-5; 7 bases map to TRBD1. J was trimmed by 1 base and V by 6 bases; bases with no gene match: 8. Germline V lookup: CDR1 MNHEY, CDR2 SVGAGI. This CDR3 is 15 amino acids long. The DNA of the CDR3 is TGTGCCAGCAGATTCGACAGGGCCAGCCAAGAGACCCAGTACTTC. This translates into CASRFDRASQETQYF.

This rearrangement joins TRBV7-8 to TRBJ1-2, with unresolved D. The CDR3 length is 15 residues. V shed 7 bases and J shed 7 bases, with 22 bases lying between them. In germline, CDR1 is SGHVS, CDR2 FQNEAQ. The CDR3 spells CASTPQRWVSGGYTF. CDR3 nucleotide sequence: TGTGCCAGCACCCCTCAACGGTGGGTGTCGGGTGGCTACACCTTC.

V usage is TRBV27 and J usage is TRBJ2-7, with a weak D call TRBD1 (5 bases). CDR1 and CDR2 from the germline V gene are MNHEY and SMNVEV (reference sequence). The CDR3 is made up of 13 amino acids. Trimming removed 3 bases from V and 3 bases from J, with 9 bases in between. CDR3 sequence (DNA): TGTGCCAGCAGTTTTGGGGCGAGCTACGAGCAGTACTTC. It yields the protein CASSFGASYEQYF.

The chain carries TRBV30 and TRBJ1-1; D is unresolved. From germline, CDR1 is GTSNPN and CDR2 SVGIG (reference sequence). The CDR3 loop spans 12 amino acids. The V end lost 2 bases, the J end lost 6 bases, and 10 bases lay between the germline ends. CDR3 region: CAWSQAPSEAFF. The CDR3 DNA is TGTGCCTGGAGTCAGGCACCATCTGAAGCTTTCTTT.

This sequence joins TRBV23-1 and TRBJ1-1; a possible D gene is TRBD1 (5 bases). TRBV23-1 is assigned to the ORF class and has an uncertain function. Deletions cut 6 bases from V and 0 bases from J, with 11 bases between. This CDR3 region has 14 residues. CDR3 nucleotides: TGCGCCAGCAGAGTGCCAGGGCTGAACACTGAAGCTTTCTTT. It encodes CASRVPGLNTEAFF.

V is TRBV18 and J is TRBJ1-1, with D perhaps matching TRBD1 (5 bases). CDR3 size: 14 residues. The germline CDR1 and CDR2 sequences are KGHSH and LQKENI. The ends were cut back, 0 bases at V and 11 bases at J, with 16 bases in the middle. The CDR3 spells CASSPPSLPGGAFF. In DNA form, the CDR3 reads TGTGCCAGCTCACCACCGTCCCTCCCCGGGGGTGCTTTCTTT.

This chain connects TRBV11-2 to TRBJ2-5; 7 positions agree with TRBD1. The germline gives CDR1 SGHAT, CDR2 FQNNGV. The CDR3 totals 14 residues. The V segment lost 1 base and the J segment 4 bases; nucleotides outside the gene matches: 3. The CDR3 region is CASSLGQGGETQYF. The DNA of the CDR3 is TGTGCCAGCAGCTTAGGACAGGGCGGAGAGACCCAGTACTTC. Combining the CDR3 with reference TRBV11-2 and TRBJ2-5 gives the whole variable domain EAGVAQSPRYKIIEKRQSVAFWCNPISGHATLYWYQQILGQGPKLLIQFQNNGVVDDSQLPKDRFSAERLKGVDSTLKIQPAKLEDSAVYLCASSLGQGGETQYFGPGTRLLVL.

The V and J genes are TRBV7-2 and TRBJ1-2; 8 bases fit TRBD1. Losses at the gene ends were 9 bases for V and 8 bases for J; bases not matched to a gene: 11. The CDR3 is 13 residues long. Germline CDR1 and CDR2: SGHTA and FQGNSA. CDR3 nucleotides: TGTGCCAGGGGGGACAGGATTATGGGCGGCTACACCTTC. Translated, it gives CARGDRIMGGYTF.

The V call is TRBV9, the J call TRBJ1-6; D is unresolved. Germline loops: CDR1 SGDLS, CDR2 YYNGEE. V lost 3 bases, J lost 7 bases, and 14 bases lay in between. There are 15 residues in the CDR3. CDR3 amino acids: CASSAGSGVNSPLHF. Written as DNA, the CDR3 is TGTGCCAGCAGCGCTGGGAGCGGGGTGAATTCACCCCTCCACTTT.